The 18 T cell receptor beta chains in this list originate from one sample, sequenced in a study of blood T cell repertoires in COVID-19. The assay was immunoSEQ multiplex PCR, and TCRdb's table has in-frame clones only and misses some. The repertoire holds 150,000 to 180,000 clones, with around 74% as singletons. Sequenced: peripheral blood. The receptors originated from a woman aged 80 or older with acute or convalescent COVID-19.

V gene TRBV28 combines with J gene TRBJ2-7; D not certain. The CDR3 has 17 amino acids. Germline V gives CDR1 MDHEN, CDR2 SYDVKM. The V end lost 5 bases, the J end lost 4 bases, and 24 bases lay between the germline ends. This CDR3 is CASSLPHLSSHLYEQYF. In DNA, the CDR3 is TGTGCCAGCAGTCTACCCCACCTATCTTCTCACCTATACGAGCAGTACTTC.

This clone was recorded only once. The chain links TRBV5-1 to TRBJ1-5; the D gene is possibly TRBD1 (5 bases). The CDR3 covers 13 residues. The V end lost 3 bases, the J end lost 7 bases, and 11 bases lay between the germline ends. Germline-derived CDR1 and CDR2 are SGHRS and YFSETQ. The CDR3 region is CASSWGLGQPQHF. For the CDR3, the DNA is TGCGCCAGCAGCTGGGGACTCGGACAGCCCCAGCATTTT.

This clone was counted a few times. The V call is TRBV30, the J call TRBJ1-3; tentative D call: TRBD1 (6 bases). V was cut by 2 bases and J by 4 bases, with 12 bases left in between. Germline V CDR1 and CDR2: GTSNPN, SVGIG (reference sequence). This CDR3 is built from 14 residues. In nucleotides, the CDR3 is TGTGCCTGGAGTACGCCCAGGGGAGGAAACACCATATATTTT. Encoded protein: CAWSTPRGGNTIYF.

For the CDR3, the DNA is TGTGCCAGCAGCCACGGCCAGGGGGCAAACACTGAAGCTTTCTTT. Translated, it gives CASSHGQGANTEAFF. The chain combines TRBV3-1 (or the pseudogene TRBV3-2) with TRBJ1-1, with 8 bases identical to TRBD1. The V gene's germline CDR1 is LGHDT and CDR2 YNNKEL (reference sequence). J was trimmed by 2 bases and V by 3 bases; bases with no gene match: 5. The CDR3 runs to 15 residues.

CDR3 amino acids: CASSRRRDRGSTEAFF. CDR3 nucleotides: TGTGCCAGCAGTCGTCGCCGGGACAGGGGGAGCACTGAAGCTTTCTTT. The chain employs TRBV27 and TRBJ1-1; 11 bases are shared with TRBD1. Losses at the gene ends were 5 bases for V and 4 bases for J; bases not matched to a gene: 9. The germline V gene encodes CDR1 MNHEY and CDR2 SMNVEV (reference sequence). The CDR3 covers 16 residues.

The chain couples TRBV18 to TRBJ1-1; 7 bases line up with TRBD1. V dropped 5 bases and J dropped 3; count of bases not matched to a gene: 6. Germline V gives CDR1 KGHSH, CDR2 LQKENI. The CDR3 has 14 amino acids. For the CDR3, the DNA is TGTGCCAGCTCATTTAACAGGGGTGACACTGAAGCTTTCTTT. It codes for CASSFNRGDTEAFF.

The chain uses TRBV2 and TRBJ1-1; unclear D gene. The CDR3 covers 11 residues. The V and J ends lost 5 bases and 2 bases respectively, with 3 bases between them. Germline-derived CDR1 and CDR2 are SNHLY and FYNNEI. The CDR3 coding sequence is TGTGCCAGCAGTCGTAACACTGAAGCTTTCTTT. This codes for CASSRNTEAFF.

V usage is TRBV2 and J usage is TRBJ1-4; the D is unclear. Germline V lookup: CDR1 SNHLY, CDR2 FYNNEI. The CDR3 runs to 16 residues. V was clipped by 1 base and J by 5 bases, with 14 bases between them. The CDR3 loop reads CASSEGNRPMNEKLFF. The CDR3 nucleotides are TGTGCCAGCAGTGAAGGTAACAGACCAATGAATGAAAAACTGTTTTTT.

The chain uses TRBV4-3 and TRBJ2-5, with 9 nucleotides matching TRBD2. The germline V gene encodes CDR1 LGHNA and CDR2 YSLEER. J was trimmed by 0 bases and V by 0 bases; bases with no gene match: 2. The CDR3 is made up of 16 amino acids. Here the CDR3 reads CASSQDGGGDQETQYF. CDR3 in DNA: TGCGCCAGCAGCCAAGATGGCGGGGGGGACCAAGAGACCCAGTACTTC.

The J gene is TRBJ1-2, the V gene TRBV24-1; D gene ambiguous. From germline, CDR1 is KGHDR and CDR2 SFDVKD. The CDR3 length is 11 residues. Deletions cut 2 bases from V and 8 bases from J, with 5 bases between. CDR3 DNA: TGTGCCACCAGTGATTCGGAGGGCTACACCTTC. It translates to CATSDSEGYTF.

The V and J genes are TRBV12-3 or TRBV12-4 and TRBJ1-1, with unresolved D. V was trimmed by 6 bases and J by 5 bases, leaving 13 bases between them. The CDR3 contains 13 residues. The chain's CDR3 is CASSRKGGTEAFF. DNA of the CDR3: TGTGCCAGCAGCCGTAAGGGAGGGACTGAAGCTTTCTTT.

The chain uses TRBV6-5 and TRBJ1-2; 7 bases agree with TRBD1. Per germline, CDR1 MNHEY and CDR2 SVGAGI. The CDR3 runs 13 residues. The J segment lost 5 bases and the V segment lost 7 bases, leaving 7 bases of the junction unmatched. The CDR3: CASILTGWYGYTF. The CDR3 coding sequence is TGTGCCAGCATTTTGACAGGGTGGTATGGCTACACCTTC.

V and J are TRBV30 and TRBJ2-7; possible D gene TRBD1, 5 bases. This CDR3 contains 12 residues. Trimming removed 2 bases from V and 3 bases from J, with 8 bases in between. Per germline, CDR1 GTSNPN and CDR2 SVGIG (reference sequence). The CDR3 sequence: CAWSPQGYEQYF. The CDR3 DNA is TGTGCCTGGAGTCCCCAGGGCTACGAGCAGTACTTC.

V is TRBV6-6 and J is TRBJ1-1, with D possibly being TRBD1 (6 bases). The CDR3 sequence is 15 residues long. CDR1 and CDR2 (germline): MNHNY, SVGAGI (reference sequence). V was shortened by 5 bases and J by 1 base, with 14 bases between the two germline ends. The CDR3 coding sequence is TGTGCCAGCAGTGCCCGGGACAACTCGAACACTGAAGCTTTCTTT. Translation gives CASSARDNSNTEAFF.

The chain combines TRBV4-1 with TRBJ1-1, with D possibly matching TRBD1 (6 bases). CDR1 is MGHRA, CDR2 YSYEKL, per germline. This CDR3 comprises 17 residues. Trimming shortened V by 1 base and J by 1 base, and 16 bases separated the two germline ends. This CDR3 reads CASSQGGGVVGNTEAFF. The CDR3 region has the DNA TGCGCCAGCAGCCAAGGAGGGGGGGTCGTTGGGAACACTGAAGCTTTCTTT.

V is TRBV7-9 and J is TRBJ2-5; maybe TRBD1 (6 bases). This CDR3 has 16 residues. Per germline, CDR1 SEHNR and CDR2 FQNEAQ (reference sequence). V gave up 2 bases and J gave up 0 bases, with 13 bases separating them. The CDR3 region is CASSLSPDRNQETQYF. CDR3 nucleotides: TGTGCCAGCAGCTTAAGCCCCGACAGGAACCAAGAGACCCAGTACTTC.

J is TRBJ1-5 and V is TRBV7-8; D is possibly TRBD1 (5 bases). With 5 bases removed from V and 8 bases from J, the gap between germline ends came to 13 bases. This CDR3 has 13 amino acids. Germline values: CDR1 SGHVS, CDR2 FQNEAQ. CDR3 region: CASSPGGGEPQHF. The CDR3 coding sequence is TGTGCCAGCAGCCCCGGCGGGGGTGAGCCCCAGCATTTT.

CDR3 amino acids: CASSSAGRGHEQYF. For the CDR3, the DNA is TGTGCCAGCAGTTCGGCAGGGCGCGGTCACGAGCAGTACTTC. The V call is TRBV27, the J call TRBJ2-7, with D maybe TRBD1 (5 bases). Per the germline V gene, CDR1 is MNHEY and CDR2 is SMNVEV (reference sequence). The CDR3 loop spans 14 amino acids. The germline V and J ends were trimmed by 4 bases and 5 bases, with 15 bases remaining between them.